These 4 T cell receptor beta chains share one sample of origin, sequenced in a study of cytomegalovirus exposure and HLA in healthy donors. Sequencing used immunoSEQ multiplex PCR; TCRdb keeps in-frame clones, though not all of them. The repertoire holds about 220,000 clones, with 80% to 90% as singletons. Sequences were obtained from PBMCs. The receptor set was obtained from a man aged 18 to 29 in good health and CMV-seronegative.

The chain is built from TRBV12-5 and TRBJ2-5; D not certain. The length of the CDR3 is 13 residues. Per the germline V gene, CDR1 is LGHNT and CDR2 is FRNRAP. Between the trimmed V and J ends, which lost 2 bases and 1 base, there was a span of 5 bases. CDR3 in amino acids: CASGLNSQETQYF. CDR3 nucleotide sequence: TGTGCTAGTGGTTTGAACAGCCAAGAGACCCAGTACTTC. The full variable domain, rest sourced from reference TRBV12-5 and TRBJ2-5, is DARVTQTPRHKVTEMGQEVTMRCQPILGHNTVFWYRQTMMQGLELLAYFRNRAPLDDSGMPKDRFSAEMPDATLATLKIQPSEPRDSAVYFCASGLNSQETQYFGPGTRLLVL.

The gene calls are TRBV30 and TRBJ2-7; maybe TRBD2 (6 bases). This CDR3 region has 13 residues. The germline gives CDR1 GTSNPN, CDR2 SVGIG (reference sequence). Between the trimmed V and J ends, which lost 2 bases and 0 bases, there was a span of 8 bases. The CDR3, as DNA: TGTGCCTGGAGTATCGGGAGCTCCTACGAGCAGTACTTC. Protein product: CAWSIGSSYEQYF.

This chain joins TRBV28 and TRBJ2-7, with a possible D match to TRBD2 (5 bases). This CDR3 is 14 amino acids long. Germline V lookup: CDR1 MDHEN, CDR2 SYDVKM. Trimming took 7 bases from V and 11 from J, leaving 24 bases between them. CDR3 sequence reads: CASIPNEGEDKEYF. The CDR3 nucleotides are TGTGCCAGCATCCCCAATGAGGGTGAAGATAAAGAGTACTTC. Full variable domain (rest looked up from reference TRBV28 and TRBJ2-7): DVKVTQSSRYLVKRTGEKVFLECVQDMDHENMFWYRQDPGLGLRLIYFSYDVKMKEKGDIPEGYSVSREKKERFSLILESASTNQTSMYLCASIPNEGEDKEYFGPGTRLTVT.

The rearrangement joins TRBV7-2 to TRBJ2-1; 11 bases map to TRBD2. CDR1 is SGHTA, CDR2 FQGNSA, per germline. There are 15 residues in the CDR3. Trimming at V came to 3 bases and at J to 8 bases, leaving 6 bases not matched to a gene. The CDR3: CASSFSGGASYEQFF. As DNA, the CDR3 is TGTGCCAGCAGCTTTAGCGGGGGGGCCTCTTATGAGCAGTTCTTC.